This T cell receptor (beta chain) was profiled in a study of cytomegalovirus exposure and HLA in healthy donors. This clone was seen more than once but under ten times. Antigen specificity is unknown. V shed 4 bases and J 3 bases; nucleotides not matched to a gene: 9. CDR1 is SGHTA and CDR2 is FQGNSA in the germline V gene. The CDR3 runs 16 residues. 13 Jbeta primers and 60 Vbeta primers were used for the PCR. Some clones are missing from TCRdb's copy, which holds only in-frame ones; the method was immunoSEQ multiplex PCR. The table lists around 200,000 clones, around 83% of them singletons. Although they were nominally healthy when sampled, donors likely had unrecorded immune exposures. Findings of the study overall: Specificity for CMV antigens was confirmed in vitro for a few of the CMV-associated chains. Later on, an analysis showed TCR association rates differing by HLA locus, with DRB1 the most and HLA-C the fewest.

The TCR was taken from a man aged 50 to 60 in good health and CMV-seronegative. The chain is built from TRBV7-2 and TRBJ1-1, with TRBD1 matching over 9 bases. The sequencing sample was made of PBMCs. The CDR3 protein is CASSSPGTGIDTEAFF. Here the CDR3 DNA reads TGTGCCAGCAGCTCCCCCGGGACAGGGATCGACACTGAAGCTTTCTTT.